Listed here are 9 T cell receptor beta chains from one sample, sequenced in a study of patients and donors after allogeneic stem cell transplantation. TCRdb analysed the RT-PCR reads with MiXCR anew, one entry per CDR3 protein. The table has 800,000 to 1,000,000 distinct CDR3 sequences, under 20% seen once. Sequenced: blood, either unsorted or a sorted T cell fraction (not recorded which). The source of these receptors is a human donor who was either an allogeneic HSCT recipient or a stem cell or donor lymphocyte infusion donor (not recorded which). It is not recorded whose cells these are; they may come from a transplant donor.

The chain employs TRBV5-1 and TRBJ1-1, with D possibly TRBD1 on 6 matching bases. The CDR3 is made up of 14 amino acids. Trimming took 0 bases from V and 10 from J, leaving 16 bases between them. Germline values: CDR1 SGHRS, CDR2 YFSETQ. CDR3 sequence (DNA): TGCGCCAGCAGCTTGGGAGACAGGAAAAATAGAGCTTTCTTT. Its protein product is CASSLGDRKNRAFF.

A few counts support this clonotype. The rearrangement links TRBV7-2 to TRBJ1-1; D call uncertain. CDR1 and CDR2 (germline): SGHTA, FQGNSA. This CDR3 has 15 amino acids. Trimming took off 5 bases at V and 1 base at J, with 14 bases between the two ends. CDR3 sequence reads: CASSDKKGGNTEAFF. The CDR3 region has the DNA TGTGCCAGCAGCGACAAAAAGGGTGGGAACACTGAAGCTTTCTTT.

This clonotype showed up just a few times. This chain connects TRBV15 to TRBJ2-2, with 12 nucleotides matching TRBD2. The CDR3 is 19 residues long. Germline V CDR1 and CDR2: LNHNV, YYDKDF (reference sequence). Trimming took 3 bases from V and 0 from J; bases not matched to a gene: 8. CDR3 sequence reads: CATSRLGLAGGANTGELFF. Here the CDR3 DNA reads TGTGCCACCAGCAGGCTGGGGCTAGCGGGGGGGGCGAACACCGGGGAGCTGTTTTTT.

V and J are TRBV11-2 and TRBJ1-1; no reliable D call. The CDR3 covers 14 residues. The V end lost 5 bases, the J end lost 2 bases, and 12 bases lay between the germline ends. Germline V CDR1 and CDR2: SGHAT, FQNNGV. CDR3 region: CASSPERENTEAFF. CDR3 DNA: TGTGCCAGCAGCCCGGAGAGGGAAAACACTGAAGCTTTCTTT.

The chain employs TRBV20-1 and TRBJ2-3; 9 bases agree with TRBD2. The V gene's germline CDR1 is DFQATT and CDR2 SNEGSKA (reference sequence). This CDR3 comprises 19 residues. Unmatched junction bases numbered 18, after V lost 3 bases and J lost 2 bases. CDR3 protein: CSASFGSGRQRGITDTQYF. CDR3 nucleotide sequence: TGCAGTGCTAGTTTTGGTAGCGGGAGACAAAGAGGGATCACAGATACGCAGTATTTT.

This clonotype was recorded a few times. The V call is TRBV3-1, the J call TRBJ2-7, with TRBD2 matching 14 bases. V gave up 1 base and J gave up 6 bases; unmatched junction bases: 8. The V gene's germline CDR1 is LGHDT and CDR2 YNNKEL (reference sequence). The CDR3 covers 17 residues. CDR3 sequence: CASSQVTSGRAGAEQYF. Written as DNA, the CDR3 is TGTGCCAGCAGCCAAGTGACTAGCGGGAGGGCCGGAGCCGAGCAGTACTTC.

This clonotype was seen a handful of times. This sequence joins TRBV6-5 and TRBJ2-5, with D possibly TRBD2 on 5 matching bases. CDR3 size: 15 residues. CDR1 and CDR2 (germline): MNHEY, SVGAGI. V was cut by 2 bases and J by 2 bases, with 12 bases left in between. This CDR3 reads CASSYKTRAQETQYF. In DNA, the CDR3 is TGTGCCAGCAGTTACAAAACTAGAGCTCAAGAGACCCAGTACTTC.

This clonotype was seen at least ten times. V gene TRBV12-3 or TRBV12-4 combines with J gene TRBJ2-7; D might be TRBD1 (6 bases). CDR3 size: 15 residues. The V end was cut by 4 bases, the J end by 6 bases, with 19 bases between. Here the CDR3 DNA reads TGTGCCAGCAGTTCTCATCCGGGACAAAAGGGCGAGCAGTACTTC. Protein product: CASSSHPGQKGEQYF.

V is TRBV6-1 and J is TRBJ1-4, with 9 bases identical to TRBD1. Germline trimming cut 5 bases from V and 5 bases from J; bases unmatched to any gene: 6. Germline CDR1 reads MNHNS; CDR2 reads SASEGT. This CDR3 region has 15 residues. The CDR3 nucleotides read TGTGCCAGCAGTCGGAACAGGGGGCCGAATGAAAAACTGTTTTTT. Translating it yields CASSRNRGPNEKLFF.